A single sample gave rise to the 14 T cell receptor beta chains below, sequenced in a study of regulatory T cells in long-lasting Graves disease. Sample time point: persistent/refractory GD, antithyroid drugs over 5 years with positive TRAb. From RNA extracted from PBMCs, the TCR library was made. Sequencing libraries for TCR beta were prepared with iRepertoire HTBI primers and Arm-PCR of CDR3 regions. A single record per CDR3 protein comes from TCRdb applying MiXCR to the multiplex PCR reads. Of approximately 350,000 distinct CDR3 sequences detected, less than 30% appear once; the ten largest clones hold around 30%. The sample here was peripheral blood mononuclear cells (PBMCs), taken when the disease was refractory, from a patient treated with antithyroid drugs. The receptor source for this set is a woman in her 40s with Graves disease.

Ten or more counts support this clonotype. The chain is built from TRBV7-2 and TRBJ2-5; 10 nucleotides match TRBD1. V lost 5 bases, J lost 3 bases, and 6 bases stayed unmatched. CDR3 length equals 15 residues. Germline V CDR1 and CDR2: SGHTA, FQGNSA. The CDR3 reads CASSRTGTGEETQYF. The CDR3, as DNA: TGTGCCAGCAGCCGAACCGGGACAGGGGAAGAGACCCAGTACTTC.

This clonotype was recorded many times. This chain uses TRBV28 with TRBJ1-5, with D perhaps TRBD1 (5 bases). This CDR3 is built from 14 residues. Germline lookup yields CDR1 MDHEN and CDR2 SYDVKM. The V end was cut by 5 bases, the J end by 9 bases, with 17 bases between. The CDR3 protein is CASSRISGIGPQHF. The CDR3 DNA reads TGTGCCAGCAGTCGTATATCAGGGATTGGGCCCCAGCATTTT.

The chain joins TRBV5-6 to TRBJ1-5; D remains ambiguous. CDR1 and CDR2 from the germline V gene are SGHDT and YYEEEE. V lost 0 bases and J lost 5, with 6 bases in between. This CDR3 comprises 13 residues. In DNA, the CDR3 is TGTGCCAGCAGCTTGGATGGAGATCAGCCCCAGCATTTT. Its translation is CASSLDGDQPQHF.

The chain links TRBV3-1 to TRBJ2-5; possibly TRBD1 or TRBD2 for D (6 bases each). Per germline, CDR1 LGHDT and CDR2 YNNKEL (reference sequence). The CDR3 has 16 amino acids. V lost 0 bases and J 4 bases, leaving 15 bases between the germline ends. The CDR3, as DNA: TGTGCCAGCAGCCAAGAAAGGGGGGCTTGGGGAGAGACCCAGTACTTC. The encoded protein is CASSQERGAWGETQYF.

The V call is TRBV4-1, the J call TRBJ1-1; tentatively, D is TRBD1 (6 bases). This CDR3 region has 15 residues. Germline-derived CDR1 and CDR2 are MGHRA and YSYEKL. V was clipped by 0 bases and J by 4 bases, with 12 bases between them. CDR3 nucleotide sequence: TGCGCCAGCAGCCAAGATACAGGGCTAGGCACTGAAGCTTTCTTT. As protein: CASSQDTGLGTEAFF.

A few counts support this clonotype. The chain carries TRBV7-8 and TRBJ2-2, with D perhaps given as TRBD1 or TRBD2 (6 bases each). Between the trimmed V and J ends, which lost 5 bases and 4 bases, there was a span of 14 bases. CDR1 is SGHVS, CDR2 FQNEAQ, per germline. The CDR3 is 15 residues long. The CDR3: CASSPGARTTGELFF. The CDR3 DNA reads TGTGCCAGCAGCCCGGGGGCCCGTACCACCGGGGAGCTGTTTTTT.

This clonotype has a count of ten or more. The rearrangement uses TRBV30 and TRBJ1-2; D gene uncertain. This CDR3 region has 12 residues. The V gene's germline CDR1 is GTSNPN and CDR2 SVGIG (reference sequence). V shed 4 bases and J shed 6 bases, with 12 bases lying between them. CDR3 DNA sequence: TGTGCCTGGAATCGCGGGGATGATGGCTACACCTTC. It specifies CAWNRGDDGYTF.

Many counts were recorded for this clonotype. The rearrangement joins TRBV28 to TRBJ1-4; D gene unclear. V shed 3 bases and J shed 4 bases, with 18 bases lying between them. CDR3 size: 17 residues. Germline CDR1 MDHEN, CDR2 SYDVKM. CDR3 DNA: TGTGCCAGCAGTTTTAGAAAGTCAGGACGGTTTAATGAAAAACTGTTTTTT. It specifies CASSFRKSGRFNEKLFF.

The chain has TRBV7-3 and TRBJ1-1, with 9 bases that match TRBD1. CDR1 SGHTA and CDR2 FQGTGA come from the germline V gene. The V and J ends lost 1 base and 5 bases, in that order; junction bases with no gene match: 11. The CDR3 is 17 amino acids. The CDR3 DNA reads TGTGCCAGCAGCTTAAGGGCGACAGGGGGATATGGAACTGAAGCTTTCTTT. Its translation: CASSLRATGGYGTEAFF.

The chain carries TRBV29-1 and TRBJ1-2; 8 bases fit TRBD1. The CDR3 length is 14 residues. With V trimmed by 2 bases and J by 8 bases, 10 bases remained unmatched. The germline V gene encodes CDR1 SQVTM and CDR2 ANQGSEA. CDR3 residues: CSVEIGTGGVGYTF. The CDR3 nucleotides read TGCAGCGTTGAAATCGGGACAGGCGGAGTCGGCTACACCTTC.

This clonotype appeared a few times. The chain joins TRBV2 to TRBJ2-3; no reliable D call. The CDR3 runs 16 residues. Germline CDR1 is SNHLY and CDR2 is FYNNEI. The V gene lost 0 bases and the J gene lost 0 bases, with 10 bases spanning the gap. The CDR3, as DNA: TGTGCCAGCAGTGAAGCAGCCATGACTAGCACAGATACGCAGTATTTT. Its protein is CASSEAAMTSTDTQYF. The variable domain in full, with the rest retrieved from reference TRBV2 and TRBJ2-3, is EPEVTQTPSHQVTQMGQEVILRCVPISNHLYFYWYRQILGQKVEFLVSFYNNEISEKSEIFDDQFSVERPDGSNFTLKIRSTKLEDSAMYFCASSEAAMTSTDTQYFGPGTRLTVL.

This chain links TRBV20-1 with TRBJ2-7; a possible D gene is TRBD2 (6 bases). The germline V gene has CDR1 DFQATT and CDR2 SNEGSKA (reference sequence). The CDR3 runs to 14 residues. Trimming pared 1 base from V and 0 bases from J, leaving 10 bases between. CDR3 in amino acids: CSARVEGTSYEQYF. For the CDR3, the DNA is TGCAGTGCTAGAGTGGAGGGGACCTCCTACGAGCAGTACTTC.

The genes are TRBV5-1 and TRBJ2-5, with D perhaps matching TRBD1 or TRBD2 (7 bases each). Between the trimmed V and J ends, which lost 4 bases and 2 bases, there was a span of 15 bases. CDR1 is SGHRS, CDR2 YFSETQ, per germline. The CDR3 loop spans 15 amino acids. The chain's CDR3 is CASSHYRGLQETQYF. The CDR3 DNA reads TGCGCCAGCAGCCACTACAGGGGACTACAAGAGACCCAGTACTTC.

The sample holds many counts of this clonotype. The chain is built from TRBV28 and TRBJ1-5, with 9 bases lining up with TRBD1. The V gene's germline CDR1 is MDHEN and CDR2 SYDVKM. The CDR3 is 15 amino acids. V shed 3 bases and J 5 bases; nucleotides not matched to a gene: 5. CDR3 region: CASSLGGTGYQPQHF. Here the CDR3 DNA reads TGTGCCAGCAGTTTGGGCGGGACAGGGTATCAGCCCCAGCATTTT.